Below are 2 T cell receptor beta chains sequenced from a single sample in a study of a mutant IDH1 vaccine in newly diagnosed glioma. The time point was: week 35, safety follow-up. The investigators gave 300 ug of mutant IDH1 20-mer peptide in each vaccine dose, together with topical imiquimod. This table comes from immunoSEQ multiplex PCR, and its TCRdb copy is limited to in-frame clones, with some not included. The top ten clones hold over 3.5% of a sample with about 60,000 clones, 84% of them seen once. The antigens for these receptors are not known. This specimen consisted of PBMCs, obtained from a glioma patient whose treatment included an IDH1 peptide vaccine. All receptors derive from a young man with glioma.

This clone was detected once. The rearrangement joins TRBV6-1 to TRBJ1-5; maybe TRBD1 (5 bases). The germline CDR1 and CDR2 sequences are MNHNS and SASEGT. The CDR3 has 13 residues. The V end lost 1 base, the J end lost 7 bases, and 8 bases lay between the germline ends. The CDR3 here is CASSEVQGQPQHF. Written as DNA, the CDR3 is TGTGCCAGCAGTGAAGTTCAGGGCCAGCCCCAGCATTTT.

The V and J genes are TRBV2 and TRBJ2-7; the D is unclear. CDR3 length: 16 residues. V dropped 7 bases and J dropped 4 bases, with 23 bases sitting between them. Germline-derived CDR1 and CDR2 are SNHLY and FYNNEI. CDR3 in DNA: TGTGCCAGCAAGTCCCGGGCCTTAGGTCCCCCTTACGAGCAGTACTTC. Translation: CASKSRALGPPYEQYF.